This T cell receptor beta chain was retrieved from a study of cytomegalovirus exposure and HLA in healthy donors. This clone has only a few counts. There are 15 residues in the CDR3. Between the trimmed V and J ends, which lost 0 bases and 9 bases, there was a span of 12 bases. CDR1 SGHVS and CDR2 FQNEAQ come from the germline V gene. The primer mix had 60 Vbeta and 13 Jbeta primers. The assay was immunoSEQ multiplex PCR, and TCRdb's table has in-frame clones only and misses some. Of under 150,000 clones in the sample, under 90% were seen once. V and J are TRBV7-8 and TRBJ1-6; weak D call: TRBD1 (6 bases). The source material was PBMCs. This receptor was taken from a woman in her thirties or forties in good health and CMV-seronegative. CDR3 bases: TGTGCCAGCAGCTTAGCGGGGCGGGGGGCTTCACCCCTCCACTTT. Protein: CASSLAGRGASPLHF.